The 10 T cell receptor beta chains in this list originate from one sample, sequenced in a study of cytomegalovirus exposure and HLA in healthy donors. In the PCR, 60 Vbeta and 13 Jbeta primers were used. TCRdb's table, derived via immunoSEQ multiplex PCR, lists solely in-frame clones and lacks some. This sample has roughly 160,000 clones, with 77% found just once. The sequenced material came from PBMCs. These receptors were obtained from a man between 50 and 59 years old in good health and CMV-seropositive.

In its sample, this clone was seen once. This chain uses TRBV7-9 with TRBJ1-6; the D is unclear. The CDR3 is 13 residues long. The V end was cut by 2 bases, the J end by 6 bases, with 5 bases between. Germline assignment: CDR1 SEHNR and CDR2 FQNEAQ (reference sequence). This chain's CDR3 is CASSLPPNSPLHF. CDR3 nucleotide sequence: TGTGCCAGCAGCTTACCTCCTAATTCACCCCTCCACTTT.

J is TRBJ2-2 and V is TRBV7-2; 8 bases are a match to TRBD1. Looked up from germline, CDR1 is SGHTA and CDR2 is FQGNSA. The CDR3 totals 14 residues. The junction had 7 bases not matched to a gene; V was cut back by 8 bases and J by 5 bases. CDR3 in amino acids: CASGGQAGTGELFF. The CDR3 nucleotides are TGTGCCAGCGGGGGACAGGCGGGAACCGGGGAGCTGTTTTTT. Variable domain in full (rest from reference TRBV7-2 and TRBJ2-2): GAGVSQSPSNKVTEKGKDVELRCDPISGHTALYWYRQSLGQGLEFLIYFQGNSAPDKSGLPSDRFSAERTGGSVSTLTIQRTQQEDSAVYLCASGGQAGTGELFFGEGSRLTVL.

On this clone itself: Within the sample, other DNA sequences also encode this same CDR3. This chain joins TRBV7-2 and TRBJ2-2; 8 nucleotides agree with TRBD1. The germline gives CDR1 SGHTA, CDR2 FQGNSA. J lost 6 bases, V lost 2 bases, and 5 bases had no gene match. The CDR3 is 15 amino acids. The CDR3 sequence: CASSLQGAHSGELFF. In DNA, the CDR3 is TGTGCCAGCAGCTTACAGGGGGCGCATTCCGGGGAGCTGTTTTTT.

The genes are TRBV27 and TRBJ1-6; TRBD1 is a possible D gene (6 bases). The CDR3 loop spans 15 amino acids. Germline-derived CDR1 and CDR2 are MNHEY and SMNVEV (reference sequence). Trimming took off 6 bases at V and 7 bases at J, with 16 bases between the two ends. For the CDR3, the DNA is TGTGCCAGCAGGCGGACAGTTGAGACCAATTCACCCCTCCACTTT. It codes for CASRRTVETNSPLHF.

This chain connects TRBV10-2 to TRBJ2-7; tentative D call: TRBD2 (6 bases). This CDR3 comprises 11 residues. The ends were cut back, 8 bases at V and 3 bases at J, with 8 bases in the middle. Germline V lookup: CDR1 WSHSY, CDR2 SAAADI. The CDR3 DNA reads as TGCGCCAGCCGGGACTTCTACGAGCAGTACTTC. This gives the protein CASRDFYEQYF.

The gene calls are TRBV19 and TRBJ2-7, with TRBD2 as a possible D gene (6 bases). The germline CDR1 and CDR2 sequences are LNHDA and SQIVND (reference sequence). This CDR3 region has 13 residues. Trimming pared 8 bases from V and 7 bases from J, leaving 18 bases between. The CDR3 here is CASGRTTNGEQYF. DNA for the CDR3: TGTGCCAGTGGGAGGACTACCAATGGTGAGCAGTACTTC. The full variable domain, in which reference TRBV19 and TRBJ2-7 provide the parts outside the CDR3, is DGGITQSPKYLFRKEGQNVTLSCEQNLNHDAMYWYRQDPGQGLRLIYYSQIVNDFQKGDIAEGYSVSREKKESFPLTVTSAQKNPTAFYLCASGRTTNGEQYFGPGTRLTVT.

This chain joins TRBV7-2 and TRBJ1-3, with TRBD1 matching over 12 bases. Germline values: CDR1 SGHTA, CDR2 FQGNSA. The CDR3 is made up of 17 amino acids. J lost 2 bases, V lost 0 bases, and 2 bases had no gene match. CDR3 residues: CASSLAWDRGPGNTIYF. CDR3 coding DNA: TGTGCCAGCAGCTTAGCCTGGGACAGGGGGCCTGGAAACACCATATATTTT.

This clone was recorded once. The chain joins TRBV4-2 to TRBJ2-1; the D gene is possibly TRBD2 (5 bases). Looked up from germline, CDR1 is LGHNA and CDR2 is YNFKEQ. This CDR3 is 16 amino acids long. The V end lost 4 bases, the J end lost 8 bases, and 21 bases lay between the germline ends. Here the CDR3 reads CASSRRPGLDIDEQFF. The CDR3 DNA sequence: TGTGCCAGCAGCCGCCGCCCAGGACTGGATATCGATGAGCAGTTCTTC.

This sequence joins TRBV5-1 and TRBJ2-5; TRBD1 aligns across 8 bases. This CDR3 region has 15 residues. Looked up from germline, CDR1 is SGHRS and CDR2 is YFSETQ. Trimming cost V 0 bases and J 3 bases; bases outside gene matches: 4. The CDR3 DNA follows: TGCGCCAGCAGCTTGGGGGGGACAGGCAAAGAGACCCAGTACTTC. Translating it yields CASSLGGTGKETQYF.

The chain uses TRBV5-1 and TRBJ2-5, with TRBD2 matching over 9 bases. Germline values: CDR1 SGHRS, CDR2 YFSETQ. CDR3 length: 15 residues. The ends lost 2 bases at V and 2 bases at J; junction bases unmatched: 4. This chain's CDR3 is CASSFLSGGQETQYF. The CDR3 bases are TGCGCCAGCAGCTTCCTTAGCGGGGGACAAGAGACCCAGTACTTC.